A selection of T cell receptor beta chains follows, all from one sample in a study of blood T cell repertoires in COVID-19. Here immunoSEQ multiplex PCR was the method, and the copy in TCRdb shows in-frame clones only, minus some. Of about 380,000 clones in the sample, over 75% were seen once. Sequencing input: PBMCs or T cells enriched from blood (not recorded which). The receptors were sampled from a man aged 30-40 years who had recovered from COVID-19. Each CDR3 is given with its conserved first and last residue. The order of the fields is CDR3 length, clone size, V gene, J gene, D gene, CDR3 DNA, CDR3 protein. D genes are given only for firm matches. Clone size is given for some rows only: seen once, a few or many times, or a class if the clone is expanded.

CDR3 length: 16
clone size: .
V gene: TRBV11-2
J gene: TRBJ1-1
D gene: TRBD1
CDR3 DNA: TGTGCCAGCAGCTTAGCCTACTCAGGGGGAGGCACTGAAGCTTTCTTT
CDR3 protein: CASSLAYSGGGTEAFF

CDR3 length: 13
clone size: .
V gene: TRBV2
J gene: TRBJ1-4
D gene: .
CDR3 DNA: TGTGCCAGCAGTGATATCTCAGATGAAAAACTGTTTTTT
CDR3 protein: CASSDISDEKLFF

CDR3 length: 17
clone size: few
V gene: TRBV4-2
J gene: TRBJ2-2
D gene: .
CDR3 DNA: TGTGCCAGCAGCCAAGAATCGATCAGGGCGAACACCGGGGAGCTGTTTTTT
CDR3 protein: CASSQESIRANTGELFF

CDR3 length: 13
clone size: .
V gene: TRBV29-1
J gene: TRBJ1-1
D gene: .
CDR3 DNA: TGCAGCGCCCGAACGACGGGGAACACTGAAGCTTTCTTT
CDR3 protein: CSARTTGNTEAFF

CDR3 length: 16
clone size: .
V gene: TRBV27
J gene: TRBJ2-1
D gene: TRBD2
CDR3 DNA: TGTGCCAGCAGTACACCCACTAGCGACTCCTACAATGAGCAGTTCTTC
CDR3 protein: CASSTPTSDSYNEQFF

CDR3 length: 15
clone size: .
V gene: TRBV4-2
J gene: TRBJ1-6
D gene: .
CDR3 DNA: TGTGCCAGCAGCCAAGATCAGGGCACCAATTCACCCCTCCACTTT
CDR3 protein: CASSQDQGTNSPLHF

CDR3 length: 15
clone size: .
V gene: TRBV9
J gene: TRBJ2-7
D gene: TRBD1
CDR3 DNA: TGTGCCAGCAGCGGGAGGACAGGATTCTCCTACGAGCAGTACTTC
CDR3 protein: CASSGRTGFSYEQYF

CDR3 length: 15
clone size: .
V gene: TRBV4-1
J gene: TRBJ2-7
D gene: .
CDR3 DNA: TGCGCCAGCAGCCTTATCAGGGGCGGACGGTACGAGCAGTACTTC
CDR3 protein: CASSLIRGGRYEQYF

CDR3 length: 11
clone size: .
V gene: TRBV9
J gene: TRBJ1-3
D gene: .
CDR3 DNA: TGTGCCAGCACCGGGGTGGACACCATATATTTT
CDR3 protein: CASTGVDTIYF

CDR3 length: 17
clone size: few
V gene: TRBV13
J gene: TRBJ1-6
D gene: .
CDR3 DNA: TGTGCCAGCAGCTCGCAGGGCTTCTTCTCCTATAATTCACCCCTCCACTTT
CDR3 protein: CASSSQGFFSYNSPLHF

CDR3 length: 13
clone size: .
V gene: TRBV19
J gene: TRBJ1-5
D gene: .
CDR3 DNA: TGTGCCACCGCGTACCGCACCAATCAGCCCCAGCATTTT
CDR3 protein: CATAYRTNQPQHF

CDR3 length: 15
clone size: .
V gene: TRBV30
J gene: TRBJ1-4
D gene: TRBD1
CDR3 DNA: TGTGCCTGGAATGGACAGGGACGGACTAATGAAAAACTGTTTTTT
CDR3 protein: CAWNGQGRTNEKLFF

CDR3 length: 14
clone size: .
V gene: TRBV2
J gene: TRBJ1-1
D gene: .
CDR3 DNA: TGTGCCAGCTCGGTTTTACAGGGGAACACTGAAGCTTTCTTT
CDR3 protein: CASSVLQGNTEAFF

CDR3 length: 15
clone size: .
V gene: TRBV27
J gene: TRBJ2-7
D gene: .
CDR3 DNA: TGTGCCAGCAGTTACCAGGCAGATCGCCCCTACGAGCAGTACTTC
CDR3 protein: CASSYQADRPYEQYF

CDR3 length: 13
clone size: once
V gene: TRBV12-3/TRBV12-4
J gene: TRBJ1-1
D gene: .
CDR3 DNA: TGTGCCAGCAGTTTGTCGGACAGCGCTGAAGCTTTCTTT
CDR3 protein: CASSLSDSAEAFF

CDR3 length: 17
clone size: .
V gene: TRBV18
J gene: TRBJ1-3
D gene: TRBD1
CDR3 DNA: TGTGCCAGCTCACCTGTCAGGGGGTCAGAGTACGGAAACACCATATATTTT
CDR3 protein: CASSPVRGSEYGNTIYF